This TCR beta chain was documented in a study of early T cells in non-severe SARS-CoV-2 infection. Study at large: Unsorted whole blood bulk RNA was sequenced, with unpaired chains. Overall study results and limits: Matching results from VDJdb favored anti-spike CD8 responses, leaving private and CD4 specificities undetected.

Individual cDNA molecules were tagged with unique molecular identifiers. In TCRdb, the 5' RACE reads were re-called with MiXCR into one record per CDR3 protein. This table has around 57,000 distinct CDR3 sequences, 5.5% to 7% appearing once. Trimming at V came to 8 bases and at J to 0 bases, leaving 25 bases not matched to a gene. This CDR3 is 21 amino acids long. The V gene's germline CDR1 is MNHEY and CDR2 SVGAGI. This clonotype was detected many times. Antigen: not known. The sequence came from an adult who was a healthcare worker with PCR-confirmed SARS-CoV-2 infection or an uninfected control (not recorded which). The chain carries TRBV6-5 and TRBJ1-2, with 9 bases identical to TRBD1. Sequenced here: whole blood, sampled at baseline. In DNA, the CDR3 is TGTGCCAGCGAGAGGTCAAATCAAAACATCGGACAGGGGACGACTAACTATGGCTACACCTTC. This translates into CASERSNQNIGQGTTNYGYTF.